Listed here are 21 T cell receptor beta chains from one sample, sequenced in a study of blood T cell repertoires in COVID-19. Here immunoSEQ multiplex PCR was the method, and the copy in TCRdb shows in-frame clones only, minus some. The table includes under 150,000 clones, around three quarters detected once. Sequencing was done on a sample of peripheral blood. The receptors derive from a man aged 55 to 70 with acute or convalescent COVID-19.

The rearrangement joins TRBV2 to TRBJ1-2, with a tentative D call TRBD1 (6 bases). Trimming pared 11 bases from V and 5 bases from J, leaving 15 bases between. Per germline, CDR1 SNHLY and CDR2 FYNNEI. The CDR3 runs 12 residues. The CDR3 spells CAQREGQYGYTF. For the CDR3, the DNA is TGTGCCCAGCGGGAGGGACAATATGGCTACACCTTC.

The chain is built from TRBV29-1 and TRBJ1-4; a possible D gene is TRBD1 (5 bases). V dropped 4 bases and J dropped 4 bases, with 10 bases sitting between them. The CDR3 contains 13 residues. Germline CDR1 is SQVTM and CDR2 is ANQGSEA. CDR3 loop: CSVGGYLNEKLFF. In DNA form, the CDR3 reads TGCAGCGTTGGGGGCTACCTTAATGAAAAACTGTTTTTT.

The chain joins TRBV7-9 to TRBJ1-1; maybe TRBD1 (6 bases). Germline assignment: CDR1 SEHNR and CDR2 FQNEAQ (reference sequence). The V end was cut by 3 bases, the J end by 4 bases, with 12 bases between. The CDR3 sequence is 14 residues long. The chain's CDR3 is CASSFQQGTTEAFF. CDR3 DNA: TGTGCCAGCAGCTTTCAGCAGGGGACCACTGAAGCTTTCTTT.

The rearrangement uses TRBV18 and TRBJ1-6, with 8 bases lining up with TRBD1. CDR3 length equals 16 residues. The V and J ends lost 5 bases and 7 bases, in that order; junction bases with no gene match: 10. Germline V gene data show CDR1 as KGHSH and CDR2 as LQKENI. In DNA form, the CDR3 reads TGTGCCAGCTCAGCGCGTGGGACAGGCGGAAATTCACCCCTCCACTTT. Translating gives CASSARGTGGNSPLHF.

Judged by abundance, this clone is medium-sized (0.01 to 0.1%). The CDR3 region is CASSGPGLAGTSTDTQYF. DNA for the CDR3: TGTGCCAGCAGCGGCCCGGGACTAGCGGGGACTAGCACAGATACGCAGTATTTT. The chain has TRBV7-9 and TRBJ2-3; 13 nucleotides match TRBD2. V shed 5 bases and J 0 bases; nucleotides not matched to a gene: 8. Germline V gives CDR1 SEHNR, CDR2 FQNEAQ (reference sequence). CDR3 size: 18 residues. The entire variable domain, with the rest obtained from reference TRBV7-9 and TRBJ2-3, is as follows: DTGVSQNPRHKITKRGQNVTFRCDPISEHNRLYWYRQTLGQGPEFLTYFQNEAQLEKSRLLSDRFSAERPKGSFSTLEIQRTEQGDSAMYLCASSGPGLAGTSTDTQYFGPGTRLTVL.

The V and J genes are TRBV28 and TRBJ2-3; no firm D call. Germline-derived CDR1 and CDR2 are MDHEN and SYDVKM. The CDR3 runs 14 residues. V dropped 9 bases and J dropped 0 bases, with 13 bases sitting between them. In DNA, the CDR3 is TGTGCCAGTTGTGAGCCTACTAGCACAGATACGCAGTATTTT. Residues: CASCEPTSTDTQYF.

This clone was observed a handful of times. The rearrangement joins TRBV27 to TRBJ1-6; D unclear. The V gene lost 2 bases and the J gene lost 7 bases, with 6 bases spanning the gap. CDR1 MNHEY and CDR2 SMNVEV come from the germline V gene (reference sequence). This CDR3 spans 13 amino acids. The CDR3 reads CASSLLGNSPLHF. The CDR3 DNA follows: TGTGCCAGCAGTTTACTCGGGAATTCACCCCTCCACTTT.

The V call is TRBV11-2, the J call TRBJ1-6; D remains ambiguous. The CDR3 contains 15 residues. Germline V CDR1 and CDR2: SGHAT, FQNNGV. V shed 0 bases and J shed 9 bases, with 12 bases lying between them. The CDR3 nucleotides are TGTGCCAGCAGCTTAGATATCCCAGGTGGTTCACCCCTCCACTTT. Translation gives CASSLDIPGGSPLHF. The variable domain in full, completed from reference TRBV11-2 and TRBJ1-6, reads EAGVAQSPRYKIIEKRQSVAFWCNPISGHATLYWYQQILGQGPKLLIQFQNNGVVDDSQLPKDRFSAERLKGVDSTLKIQPAKLEDSAVYLCASSLDIPGGSPLHFGNGTRLTVT.

This clone has just a few counts. J is TRBJ2-3 and V is TRBV19, with a tentative D call TRBD1 (6 bases). Germline assignment: CDR1 LNHDA and CDR2 SQIVND (reference sequence). The CDR3 loop spans 15 amino acids. The germline V and J ends were trimmed by 0 bases and 2 bases, with 9 bases remaining between them. DNA of the CDR3: TGTGCCAGTAGTATAGAGGGGGCCTTCACAGATACGCAGTATTTT. Its protein product is CASSIEGAFTDTQYF.

The chain carries TRBV5-1 and TRBJ2-2; TRBD2 matches at 9 bases. Germline values: CDR1 SGHRS, CDR2 YFSETQ. The CDR3 loop spans 15 amino acids. Germline trimming cut 2 bases from V and 5 bases from J; bases unmatched to any gene: 4. This chain's CDR3 is CASSLTSGPTGELFF. DNA of the CDR3: TGCGCCAGCAGCTTAACTAGCGGGCCGACCGGGGAGCTGTTTTTT.

The chain uses TRBV5-1 and TRBJ2-5; no reliable D call. The CDR3 length is 14 residues. V lost 0 bases and J lost 3, with 9 bases in between. The V gene's germline CDR1 is SGHRS and CDR2 YFSETQ. CDR3 nucleotides: TGCGCCAGCAGCTTGGCGAGGCTCGAAGAGACCCAGTACTTC. Amino acids: CASSLARLEETQYF.

CDR3 sequence (DNA): TGTGCCACCAGCAGAGTCAGGGGGCAGGGGGCTGAAGAGACCCAGTACTTC. It codes for CATSRVRGQGAEETQYF. The J gene is TRBJ2-5, the V gene TRBV15; the match to TRBD1 covers 8 bases. Per the germline V gene, CDR1 is LNHNV and CDR2 is YYDKDF (reference sequence). V shed 1 base and J 3 bases; nucleotides not matched to a gene: 10. The CDR3 contains 17 residues.

The V gene is TRBV10-3, the J gene TRBJ1-5; D is ambiguous. Per the germline V gene, CDR1 is ENHRY and CDR2 is SYGVKD. This CDR3 spans 13 amino acids. V gave up 3 bases and J gave up 7 bases, with 10 bases separating them. The CDR3 DNA follows: TGTGCCATCAGTGACCGTGGAGGGCAGCCCCAGCATTTT. This gives the protein CAISDRGGQPQHF.

This rearrangement joins TRBV3-1 (or the pseudogene TRBV3-2) to TRBJ1-6; D perhaps matches TRBD1 (5 bases). This CDR3 is 16 amino acids long. Trimming removed 0 bases at V and 3 bases at J, with 9 bases between. CDR1 is LGHDT, CDR2 YNNKEL, per germline (reference sequence). The CDR3 reads CASSQDNQGYNSPLHF. The CDR3 coding sequence is TGTGCCAGCAGCCAAGATAACCAGGGCTATAATTCACCCCTCCACTTT.

The genes are TRBV19 and TRBJ1-5; 9 bases fit TRBD1. The CDR3 is 15 residues long. After removal of 9 bases from V and 1 base from J, the junction contained 7 bases not matched to a gene. Germline CDR1 reads LNHDA; CDR2 reads SQIVND (reference sequence). The CDR3 loop reads CARYTGGASNQPQHF. The CDR3, as DNA: TGTGCCAGGTATACAGGGGGCGCGAGCAATCAGCCCCAGCATTTT.

This clone turned up a few times. The V gene is TRBV3-1 (or the pseudogene TRBV3-2), the J gene TRBJ2-2, with TRBD1 matching over 8 bases. Germline values: CDR1 LGHDT, CDR2 YNNKEL (reference sequence). The V and J ends lost 3 bases and 6 bases, in that order; junction bases with no gene match: 3. The CDR3 is 14 residues long. The CDR3 DNA sequence: TGTGCCAGCAGCCATCTGACAGGGGCCGGGGAGCTGTTTTTT. It yields the protein CASSHLTGAGELFF.

V gene TRBV30 combines with J gene TRBJ2-5, with 9 bases aligning to TRBD2. CDR3 size: 15 residues. V shed 3 bases, J shed 4 bases, and the junction held 9 bases outside the gene matches. From germline, CDR1 is GTSNPN and CDR2 SVGIG (reference sequence). This CDR3 is CAWRGRGSGRETQYF. CDR3 coding DNA: TGTGCCTGGAGGGGTAGAGGTAGCGGGAGAGAGACCCAGTACTTC.

Here the CDR3 reads CASSFFGQNSNQPQHF. DNA for the CDR3: TGTGCCAGCAGTTTTTTTGGACAGAATAGCAATCAGCCCCAGCATTTT. The V gene is TRBV28, the J gene TRBJ1-5; tentatively, D is TRBD1 (6 bases). Trimming took 3 bases from V and 0 from J, leaving 12 bases between them. Germline V lookup: CDR1 MDHEN, CDR2 SYDVKM. The CDR3 sequence is 16 residues long.

In its sample, this clone was seen a few times. V is TRBV6-5 and J is TRBJ1-1; D is perhaps TRBD1 (6 bases). Looked up from germline, CDR1 is MNHEY and CDR2 is SVGAGI. V was trimmed by 5 bases and J by 7 bases, leaving 14 bases between them. This CDR3 has 13 residues. The CDR3 loop reads CASSTRGALEAFF. The DNA of the CDR3 is TGTGCCAGCAGTACCCGGGGGGCCCTTGAAGCTTTCTTT.

V and J are TRBV15 and TRBJ1-5, with D possibly being TRBD1 (5 bases). Trimming removed 0 bases at V and 8 bases at J, with 11 bases between. Germline V gene lookup returns CDR1 LNHNV and CDR2 YYDKDF (reference sequence). The CDR3 spans 14 residues. In DNA, the CDR3 is TGTGCCACCAGCAGAGATCAAGGGGCTGAGCCCCAGCATTTT. Translating gives CATSRDQGAEPQHF.

This clone was observed a single time. The rearrangement uses TRBV7-2 and TRBJ1-5; D perhaps matches TRBD1 (5 bases). Looked up from germline, CDR1 is SGHTA and CDR2 is FQGNSA. The CDR3 extends over 14 amino acids. V was trimmed by 6 bases and J by 2 bases, leaving 11 bases between them. CDR3 bases: TGTGCCAGCAGTGACAGTTTCGGCAATCAGCCCCAGCATTTT. Translating gives CASSDSFGNQPQHF.